This T cell receptor (beta chain) derives from a study of early T cells in non-severe SARS-CoV-2 infection. Study information: Chains were not paired, and sequencing was done on bulk RNA from unsorted whole blood. Findings and caveats of the study: Comparison of clonotypes with VDJdb favored anti-spike CD8 responses while missing private and CD4 specificities.

In its sample, this clonotype was seen many times. Its antigen remains unidentified. TCRdb re-called the 5' RACE reads through MiXCR, storing one row per CDR3 protein. This table has 26,000 or so distinct CDR3 sequences, about 4% appearing once. This TCR derives from an adult who was a healthcare worker with PCR-confirmed SARS-CoV-2 infection or an uninfected control (not recorded which). The sequenced sample was whole blood.

Here the CDR3 DNA reads TGCAGCGTCGGACAGGGAGTAGGGGCAGATACGCAGTATTTT. Protein: CSVGQGVGADTQYF. The chain combines TRBV29-1 with TRBJ2-3; 8 bases line up with TRBD1. The germline V gene has CDR1 SQVTM and CDR2 ANQGSEA. After removal of 6 bases from V and 4 bases from J, the junction contained 9 bases not matched to a gene. This CDR3 comprises 14 residues.